Described below is a single T cell receptor (beta chain) sequence and its context. Its target is not known. Each sample had about 10^5 TCR templates assayed. Generated by immunoSEQ multiplex PCR, the TCRdb table keeps only in-frame clones and is missing some. The sample holds about 100,000 clones; about 94% are singletons and the top ten take roughly 1.3%. This sample is part of a study of siplizumab effects on memory and regulatory T cells. Findings and caveats of the study: Unstimulated naive T cells seemed to show more diversity than memory cells did, and they also seemed to be among the major contributors to the alloresponse. Many proliferating CD4+ or CD8+ clones remained unclassified. Roughly 75-96% of them could not be assigned either a naive or a memory phenotype. Proliferating Tregs taken from siplizumab cultures were not shown to have a confirmed suppressive function.

V was trimmed by 7 bases and J by 6 bases, leaving 19 bases between them. The CDR3 is 14 residues long. Germline assignment: CDR1 ENHRY and CDR2 SYGVKD. The sequenced material came from non-Treg CD4+ T cells sorted from blood. The genes are TRBV10-3 and TRBJ2-7; no definite D call. The receptor was isolated from a human donor in good health. This CDR3 reads CAIKTRIGMGEQYF. CDR3 in DNA: TGTGCCATCAAGACGAGAATAGGAATGGGCGAGCAGTACTTC.